The sequence of this T cell receptor (beta chain) was determined in a study of Graves' ophthalmopathy and Graves' hyperthyroidism. Clinical symptoms, serum thyroxine, TRAb, thyroid ultrasound and orbital computed tomography determined diagnosis. The sequenced template was RNA, covering the TCR beta CDR3 region. The authors performed first-round RT-PCR with HTBI primers and then a second-round multiplex PCR. One entry per CDR3 protein, called by TCRdb with MiXCR from the multiplex PCR reads. This table holds nearly 400,000 distinct CDR3 sequences, about a sixth found once. This CDR3 region has 15 residues. Per the germline V gene, CDR1 is SEHNR and CDR2 is FQNEAQ (reference sequence). V gave up 4 bases and J gave up 7 bases; unmatched junction bases: 10.

The receptor comes from a woman younger than 35 with Graves' ophthalmopathy. Sequencing was carried out using peripheral blood. The V gene is TRBV7-9, the J gene TRBJ2-7; 10 nucleotides line up with TRBD2. CDR3 sequence reads: CASSWPTSGSGEQYF. CDR3 nucleotide sequence: TGTGCCAGCAGCTGGCCGACTAGCGGGTCGGGAGAGCAGTACTTC. Supplemented by reference TRBV7-9 and TRBJ2-7, the full variable domain reads DTGVSQNPRHKITKRGQNVTFRCDPISEHNRLYWYRQTLGQGPEFLTYFQNEAQLEKSRLLSDRFSAERPKGSFSTLEIQRTEQGDSAMYLCASSWPTSGSGEQYFGPGTRLTVT.